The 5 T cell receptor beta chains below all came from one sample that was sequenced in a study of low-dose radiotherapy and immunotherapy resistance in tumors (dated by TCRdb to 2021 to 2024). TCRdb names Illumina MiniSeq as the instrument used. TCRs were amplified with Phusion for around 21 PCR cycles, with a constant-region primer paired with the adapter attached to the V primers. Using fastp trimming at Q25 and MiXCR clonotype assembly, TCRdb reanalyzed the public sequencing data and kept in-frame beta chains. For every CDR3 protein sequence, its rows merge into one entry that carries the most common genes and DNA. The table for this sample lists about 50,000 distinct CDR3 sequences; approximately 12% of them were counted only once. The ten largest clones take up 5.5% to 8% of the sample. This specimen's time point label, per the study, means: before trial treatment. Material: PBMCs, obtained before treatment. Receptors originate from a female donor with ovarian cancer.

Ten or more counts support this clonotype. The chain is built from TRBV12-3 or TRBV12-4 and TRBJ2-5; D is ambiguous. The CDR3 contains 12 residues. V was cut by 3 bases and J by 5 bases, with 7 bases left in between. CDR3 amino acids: CASSLFGETQYF. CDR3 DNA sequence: TGTGCCAGCAGTTTGTTTGGGGAGACCCAGTACTTC.

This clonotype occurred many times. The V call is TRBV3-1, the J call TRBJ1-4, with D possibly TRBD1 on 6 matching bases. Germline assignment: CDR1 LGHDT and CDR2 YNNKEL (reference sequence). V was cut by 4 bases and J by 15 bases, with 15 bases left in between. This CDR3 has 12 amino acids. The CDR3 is CASSLGGSILFF. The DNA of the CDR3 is TGTGCCAGCAGCCTCGGGGGCAGCATCTTGTTTTTT.

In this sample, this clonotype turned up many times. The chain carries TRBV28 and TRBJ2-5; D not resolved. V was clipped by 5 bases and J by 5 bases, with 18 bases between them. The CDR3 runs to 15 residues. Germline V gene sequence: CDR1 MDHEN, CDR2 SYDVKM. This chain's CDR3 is CASSTGSWQGETQYF. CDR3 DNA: TGTGCCAGCAGTACCGGGTCCTGGCAAGGGGAGACCCAGTACTTC.

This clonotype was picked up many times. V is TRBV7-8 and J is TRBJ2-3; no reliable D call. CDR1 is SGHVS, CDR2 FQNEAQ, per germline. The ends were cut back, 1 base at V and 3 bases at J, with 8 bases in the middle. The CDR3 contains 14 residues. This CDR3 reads CASSLGARTDTQYF. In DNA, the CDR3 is TGTGCCAGCAGCTTAGGAGCGAGGACAGATACGCAGTATTTT.

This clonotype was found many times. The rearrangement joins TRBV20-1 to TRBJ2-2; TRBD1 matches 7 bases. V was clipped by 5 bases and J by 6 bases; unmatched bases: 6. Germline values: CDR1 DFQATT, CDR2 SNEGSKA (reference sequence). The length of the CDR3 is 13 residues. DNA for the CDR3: TGCAGTGCTTTGACAGGGAGAGCCGGGGAGCTGTTTTTT. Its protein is CSALTGRAGELFF.